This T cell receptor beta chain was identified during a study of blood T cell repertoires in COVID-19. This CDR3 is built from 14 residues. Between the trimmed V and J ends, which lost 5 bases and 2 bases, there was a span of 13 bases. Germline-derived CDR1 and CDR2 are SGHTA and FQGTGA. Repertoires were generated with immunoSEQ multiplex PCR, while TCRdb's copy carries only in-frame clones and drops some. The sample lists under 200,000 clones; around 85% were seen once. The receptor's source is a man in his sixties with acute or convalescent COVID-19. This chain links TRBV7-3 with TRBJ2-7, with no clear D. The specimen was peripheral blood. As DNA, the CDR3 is TGTGCCAGCAGCCCAGGTATTACTCCCTACGAGCAGTACTTC. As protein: CASSPGITPYEQYF. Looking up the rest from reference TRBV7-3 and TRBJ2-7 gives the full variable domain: GAGVSQTPSNKVTEKGKYVELRCDPISGHTALYWYRQSLGQGPEFLIYFQGTGAADDSGLPNDRFFAVRPEGSVSTLKIQRTERGDSAVYLCASSPGITPYEQYFGPGTRLTVT.